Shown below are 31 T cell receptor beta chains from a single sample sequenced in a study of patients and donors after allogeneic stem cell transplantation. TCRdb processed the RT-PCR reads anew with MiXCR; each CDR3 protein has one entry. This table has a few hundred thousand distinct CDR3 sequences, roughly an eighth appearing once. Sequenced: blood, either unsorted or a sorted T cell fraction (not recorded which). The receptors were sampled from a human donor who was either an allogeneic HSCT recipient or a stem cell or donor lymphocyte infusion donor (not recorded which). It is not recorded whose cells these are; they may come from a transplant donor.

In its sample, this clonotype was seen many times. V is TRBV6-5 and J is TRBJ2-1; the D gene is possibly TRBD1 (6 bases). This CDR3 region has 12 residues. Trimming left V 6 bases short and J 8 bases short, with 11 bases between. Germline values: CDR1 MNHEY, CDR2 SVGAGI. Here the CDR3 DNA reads TGTGCCAGCAGAGTCAGGGGCTATGAGCAGTTCTTC. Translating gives CASRVRGYEQFF.

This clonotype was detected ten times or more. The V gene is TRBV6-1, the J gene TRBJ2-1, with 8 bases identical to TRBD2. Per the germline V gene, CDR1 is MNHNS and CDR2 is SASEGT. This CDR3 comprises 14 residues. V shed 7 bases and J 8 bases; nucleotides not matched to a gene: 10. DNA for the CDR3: TGTGCCAGCAAGCGGAGCGGGAGACGCGATGAGCAGTTCTTC. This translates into CASKRSGRRDEQFF.

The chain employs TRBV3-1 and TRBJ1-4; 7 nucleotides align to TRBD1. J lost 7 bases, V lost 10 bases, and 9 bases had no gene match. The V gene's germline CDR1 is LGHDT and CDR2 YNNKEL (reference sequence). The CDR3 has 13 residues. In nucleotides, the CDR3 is TGTGCCACCTCCCAGACAGGGATTGAAAAACTGTTTTTT. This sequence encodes CATSQTGIEKLFF.

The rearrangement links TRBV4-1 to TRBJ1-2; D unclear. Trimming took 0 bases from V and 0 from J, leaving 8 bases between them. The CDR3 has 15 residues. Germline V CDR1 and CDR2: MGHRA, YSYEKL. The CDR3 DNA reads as TGCGCCAGCAGCCAAGAAGGCCAAGCTAACTATGGCTACACCTTC. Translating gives CASSQEGQANYGYTF.

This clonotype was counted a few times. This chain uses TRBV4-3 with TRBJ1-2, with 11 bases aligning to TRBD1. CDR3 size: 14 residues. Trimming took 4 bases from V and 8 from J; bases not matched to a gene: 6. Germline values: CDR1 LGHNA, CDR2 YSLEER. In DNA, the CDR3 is TGCGCCAGCAGCCGAGGACAGGGGGCTTGGGGCTACACCTTC. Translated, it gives CASSRGQGAWGYTF.

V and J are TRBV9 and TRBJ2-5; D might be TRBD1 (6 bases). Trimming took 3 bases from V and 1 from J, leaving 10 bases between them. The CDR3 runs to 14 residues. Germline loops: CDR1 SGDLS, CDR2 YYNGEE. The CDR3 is CASSAGVSQETQYF. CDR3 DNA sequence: TGTGCCAGCAGCGCAGGGGTCTCCCAAGAGACCCAGTACTTC.

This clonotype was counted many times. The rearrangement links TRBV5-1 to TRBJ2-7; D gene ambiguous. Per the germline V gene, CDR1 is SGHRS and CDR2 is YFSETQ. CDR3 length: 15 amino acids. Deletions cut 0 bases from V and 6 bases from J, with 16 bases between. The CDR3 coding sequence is TGCGCCAGCAGCTTGGAACAATATGGGCGCAGCGAGCAGTACTTC. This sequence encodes CASSLEQYGRSEQYF.

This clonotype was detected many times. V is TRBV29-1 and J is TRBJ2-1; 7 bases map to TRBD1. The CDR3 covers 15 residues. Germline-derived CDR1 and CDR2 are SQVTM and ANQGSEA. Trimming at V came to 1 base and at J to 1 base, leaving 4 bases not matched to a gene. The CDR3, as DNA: TGCAGCGTTGAAGCCCCAGGGGGATCCTACAATGAGCAGTTCTTC. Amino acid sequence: CSVEAPGGSYNEQFF.

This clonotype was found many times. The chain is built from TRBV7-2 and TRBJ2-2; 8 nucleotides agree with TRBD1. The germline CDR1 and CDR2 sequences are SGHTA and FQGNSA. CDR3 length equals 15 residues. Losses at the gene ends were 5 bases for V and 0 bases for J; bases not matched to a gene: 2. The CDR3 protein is CASSRTGSNTGELFF. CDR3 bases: TGTGCCAGCAGCCGGACAGGGTCGAACACCGGGGAGCTGTTTTTT.

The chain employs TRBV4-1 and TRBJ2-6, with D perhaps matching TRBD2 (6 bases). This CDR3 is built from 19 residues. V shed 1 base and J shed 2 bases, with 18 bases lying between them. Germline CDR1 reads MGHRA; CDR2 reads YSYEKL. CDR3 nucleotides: TGCGCCAGCAGCCAAGGGTCGGGCGGGATCCTAGCTGGGGCCAACGTCCTGACTTTC. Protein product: CASSQGSGGILAGANVLTF.

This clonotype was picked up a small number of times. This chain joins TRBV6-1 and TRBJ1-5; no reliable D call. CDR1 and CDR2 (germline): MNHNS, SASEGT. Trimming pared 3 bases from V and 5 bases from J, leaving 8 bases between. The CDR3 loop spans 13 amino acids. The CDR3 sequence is CASSETFDQPQHF. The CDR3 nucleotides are TGTGCCAGCAGTGAGACCTTCGATCAGCCCCAGCATTTT.

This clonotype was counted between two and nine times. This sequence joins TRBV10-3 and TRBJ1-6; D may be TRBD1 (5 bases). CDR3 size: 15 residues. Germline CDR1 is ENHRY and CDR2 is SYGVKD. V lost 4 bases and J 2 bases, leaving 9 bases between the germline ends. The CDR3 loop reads CAISAREPYNSPLHF. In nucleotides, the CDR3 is TGTGCCATCAGTGCCAGGGAACCCTATAATTCACCCCTCCACTTT.

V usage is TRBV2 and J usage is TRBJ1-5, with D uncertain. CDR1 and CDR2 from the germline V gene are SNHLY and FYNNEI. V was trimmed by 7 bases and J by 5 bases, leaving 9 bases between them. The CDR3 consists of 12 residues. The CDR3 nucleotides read TGTGCCAGCAAAATAGATCATCAGCCCCAGCATTTT. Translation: CASKIDHQPQHF.

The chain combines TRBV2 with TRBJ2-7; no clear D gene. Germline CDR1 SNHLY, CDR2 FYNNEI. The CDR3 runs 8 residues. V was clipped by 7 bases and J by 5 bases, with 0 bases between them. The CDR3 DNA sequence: TGTGCCAGCAACGAGCAGTACTTC. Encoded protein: CASNEQYF.

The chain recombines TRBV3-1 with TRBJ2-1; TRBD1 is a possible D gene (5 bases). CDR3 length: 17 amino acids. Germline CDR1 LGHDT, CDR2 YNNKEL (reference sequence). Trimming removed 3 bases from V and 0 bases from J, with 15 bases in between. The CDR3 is CASSHAHDSDSYNEQFF. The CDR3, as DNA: TGTGCCAGCAGCCATGCCCATGACAGTGACTCCTACAATGAGCAGTTCTTC.

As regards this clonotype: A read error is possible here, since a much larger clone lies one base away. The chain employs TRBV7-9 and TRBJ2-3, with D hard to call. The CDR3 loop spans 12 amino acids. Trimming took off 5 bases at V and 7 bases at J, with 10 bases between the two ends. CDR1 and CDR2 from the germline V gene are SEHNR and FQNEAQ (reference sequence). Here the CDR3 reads CASSPQSYTQYF. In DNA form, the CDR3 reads TGTGCCAGCAGCCCCCAGTCGTATACGCAGTATTTT.

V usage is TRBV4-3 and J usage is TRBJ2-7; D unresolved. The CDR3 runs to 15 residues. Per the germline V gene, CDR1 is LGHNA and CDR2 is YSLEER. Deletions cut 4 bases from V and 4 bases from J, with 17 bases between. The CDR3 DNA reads TGCGCCAGCAGCCTTCGTACCGGTGGCGGATACGAGCAGTACTTC. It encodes CASSLRTGGGYEQYF.

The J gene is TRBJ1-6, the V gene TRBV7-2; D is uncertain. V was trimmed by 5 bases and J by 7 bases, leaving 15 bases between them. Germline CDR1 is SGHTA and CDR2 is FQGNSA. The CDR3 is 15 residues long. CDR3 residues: CASSPPGGGNSPLHF. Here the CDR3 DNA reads TGTGCCAGCAGCCCTCCGGGAGGAGGGAATTCACCCCTCCACTTT.

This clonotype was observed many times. The CDR3 DNA reads as TGTGCCAGCAGTTTTAGGGGAAATACGCAGTATTTT. The encoded protein is CASSFRGNTQYF. The chain is built from TRBV28 and TRBJ2-3, with a tentative D call TRBD1 (5 bases). The germline V gene has CDR1 MDHEN and CDR2 SYDVKM. V gave up 3 bases and J gave up 7 bases, with 8 bases separating them. This CDR3 is 12 amino acids long. Complete variable domain (other parts from reference TRBV28 and TRBJ2-3): DVKVTQSSRYLVKRTGEKVFLECVQDMDHENMFWYRQDPGLGLRLIYFSYDVKMKEKGDIPEGYSVSREKKERFSLILESASTNQTSMYLCASSFRGNTQYFGPGTRLTVL.

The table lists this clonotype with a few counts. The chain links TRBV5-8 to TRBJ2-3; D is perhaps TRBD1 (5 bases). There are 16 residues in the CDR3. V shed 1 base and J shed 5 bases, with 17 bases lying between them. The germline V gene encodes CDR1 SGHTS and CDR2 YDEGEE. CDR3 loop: CASSLRRGGTGDTQYF. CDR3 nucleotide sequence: TGTGCCAGCAGCTTGCGACGTGGCGGAACAGGAGATACGCAGTATTTT.

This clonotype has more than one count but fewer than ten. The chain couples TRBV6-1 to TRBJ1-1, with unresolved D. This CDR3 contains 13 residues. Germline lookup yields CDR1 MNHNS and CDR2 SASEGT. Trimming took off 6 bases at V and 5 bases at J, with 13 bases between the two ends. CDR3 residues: CASSQELGTEAFF. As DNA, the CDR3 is TGTGCCAGCAGCCAGGAATTAGGAACTGAAGCTTTCTTT.

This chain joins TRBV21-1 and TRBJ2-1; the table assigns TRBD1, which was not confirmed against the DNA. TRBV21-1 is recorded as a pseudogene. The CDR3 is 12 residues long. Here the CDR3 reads CASSKQGNEQFF. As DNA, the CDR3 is TGTGCCAGCAGCAAACAGGGGAATGAGCAGTTCTTC.

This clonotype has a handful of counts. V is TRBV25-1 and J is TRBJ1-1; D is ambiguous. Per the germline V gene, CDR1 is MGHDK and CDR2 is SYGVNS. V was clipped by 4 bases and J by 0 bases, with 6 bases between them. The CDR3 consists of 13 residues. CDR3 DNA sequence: TGTGCCAGCAGTGGACGGTTGAACACTGAAGCTTTCTTT. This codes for CASSGRLNTEAFF. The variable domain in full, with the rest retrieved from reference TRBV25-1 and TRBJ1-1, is EADIYQTPRYLVIGTGKKITLECSQTMGHDKMYWYQQDPGMELHLIHYSYGVNSTEKGDLSSESTVSRIRTEHFPLTLESARPSHTSQYLCASSGRLNTEAFFGQGTRLTVV.

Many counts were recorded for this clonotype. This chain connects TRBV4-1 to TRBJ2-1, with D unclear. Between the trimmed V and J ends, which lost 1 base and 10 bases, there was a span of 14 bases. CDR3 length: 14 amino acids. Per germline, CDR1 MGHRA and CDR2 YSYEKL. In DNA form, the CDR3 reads TGCGCCAGCAGCCAAGGGGCCCATGGTCGGGAGCAGTTCTTC. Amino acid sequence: CASSQGAHGREQFF.

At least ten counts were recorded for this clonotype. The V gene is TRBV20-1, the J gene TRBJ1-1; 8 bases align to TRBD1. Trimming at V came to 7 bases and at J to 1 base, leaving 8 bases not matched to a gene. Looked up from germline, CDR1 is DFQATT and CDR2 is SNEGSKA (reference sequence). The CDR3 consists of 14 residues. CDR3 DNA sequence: TGCAGTGTTACCCAGGGGGCCCCGAACACTGAAGCTTTCTTT. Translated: CSVTQGAPNTEAFF.

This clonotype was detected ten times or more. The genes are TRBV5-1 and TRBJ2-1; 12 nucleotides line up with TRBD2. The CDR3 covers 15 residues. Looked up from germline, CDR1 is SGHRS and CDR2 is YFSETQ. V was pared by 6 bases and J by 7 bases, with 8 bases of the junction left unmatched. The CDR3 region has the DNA TGCGCCAGCAAAAGTATGACTAGCGGGGGTAATGAGCAGTTCTTC. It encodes CASKSMTSGGNEQFF.

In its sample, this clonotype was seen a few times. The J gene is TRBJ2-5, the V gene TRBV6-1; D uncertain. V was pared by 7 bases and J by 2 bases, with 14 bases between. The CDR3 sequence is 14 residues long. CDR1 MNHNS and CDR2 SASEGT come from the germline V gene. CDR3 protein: CASTQNKPQETQYF. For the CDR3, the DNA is TGTGCCAGCACTCAGAACAAACCTCAAGAGACCCAGTACTTC.

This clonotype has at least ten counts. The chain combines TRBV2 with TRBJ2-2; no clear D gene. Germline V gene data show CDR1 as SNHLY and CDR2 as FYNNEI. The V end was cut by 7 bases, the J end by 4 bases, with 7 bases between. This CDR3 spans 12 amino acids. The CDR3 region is CASKTLTGELFF. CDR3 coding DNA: TGTGCCAGCAAAACCCTCACCGGGGAGCTGTTTTTT.

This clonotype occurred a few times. CDR3 loop: CSVAVRSGPSQPQHF. The CDR3 DNA reads as TGCAGCGTTGCTGTAAGGTCAGGGCCCAGTCAGCCCCAGCATTTT. This chain links TRBV29-1 with TRBJ1-5; tentative D call: TRBD1 (5 bases). CDR3 length equals 15 residues. The V gene's germline CDR1 is SQVTM and CDR2 ANQGSEA. The V gene lost 4 bases and the J gene lost 6 bases, with 19 bases spanning the gap.

The CDR3 sequence is CASSLAAGGLGNEQFF. The CDR3 DNA sequence: TGTGCCAGCAGCTTAGCGGCGGGAGGGCTGGGAAATGAGCAGTTCTTC. V gene TRBV7-2 combines with J gene TRBJ2-1; the match to TRBD2 covers 9 bases. The length of the CDR3 is 16 residues. Germline V gives CDR1 SGHTA, CDR2 FQGNSA. V shed 0 bases and J 7 bases; nucleotides not matched to a gene: 7.

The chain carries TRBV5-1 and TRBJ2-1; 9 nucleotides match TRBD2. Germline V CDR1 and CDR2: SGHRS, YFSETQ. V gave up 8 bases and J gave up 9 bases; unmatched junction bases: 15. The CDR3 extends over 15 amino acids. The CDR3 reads CASGPGVAGAVEQFF. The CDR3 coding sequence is TGCGCCAGTGGCCCGGGGGTAGCGGGAGCGGTTGAGCAGTTCTTC.